This T cell receptor beta chain was captured by sequencing in a study of post-analysis software for immune sequencing data. As for the study in general: Multiple sclerosis in the patients followed relapsing-remitting, secondary progressive and progressive-relapsing courses.

Concerning this clonotype itself: Its antigen is not known.

Overall study results and limits: When the samples were clustered directly with F measure, those that had been prepared in the same batch showed strong co-clustering. In patients, TRBV5-6, TRBV5-1 and TRBV20-1 belonged to roughly five TRBV segments found more frequently than in controls. Compared with controls, patients showed significantly lower normalized Chao1 diversity.

The CDR3 is 16 amino acids. Per the germline V gene, CDR1 is SGHRS and CDR2 is YFSETQ. The V end was cut by 3 bases, the J end by 7 bases, with 20 bases between. Unique molecular identifiers were present in the TCR beta cDNA libraries. TCRdb called the PCR reads again in MiXCR, with one record for every CDR3 protein. The sample includes hundreds of thousands of distinct CDR3 sequences, 55% to 60% of them seen just once. The rearrangement links TRBV5-1 to TRBJ2-1; D might be TRBD1 (5 bases). The receptor was isolated from a girl aged 2 to 10 with multiple sclerosis. The specimen sequenced was blood. The CDR3: CASSSRWAGKGNEQFF. The CDR3 DNA reads as TGCGCCAGCAGCTCCCGGTGGGCAGGGAAAGGGAATGAGCAGTTCTTC.